This T cell receptor (beta chain) was captured in a study of post-analysis software for immune sequencing data. Comment on this clonotype: The antigen remains unidentified.

Unique-molecular-identifier-tagged TCR beta cDNA libraries were used. With roughly 0.9 to 10 million T cells as the source, roughly 0.5 million cDNA molecules resulted. TCRdb passed the PCR reads through MiXCR, listing each CDR3 protein once. The table includes some 800,000 distinct CDR3 sequences, under 60% detected once. The V end was cut by 3 bases, the J end by 0 bases, with 24 bases between. The germline V gene has CDR1 MDHEN and CDR2 SYDVKM. The CDR3 length is 20 residues. Overall study findings and caveats: Comparison of patients with controls showed five or six TRBV segments more frequent in patients, TRBV5-6, TRBV5-1 and TRBV20-1 among them. Versus controls, multiple sclerosis patients showed significantly lower diversity (normalized Chao1).

The V gene is TRBV28, the J gene TRBJ1-5; D may be TRBD1 (6 bases). The clonotype comes from a girl aged 5 to 17 with multiple sclerosis. Input material: blood. This CDR3 reads CASSLDPSLISRGSNQPQHF. DNA of the CDR3: TGTGCCAGCAGTTTGGACCCTAGTTTAATATCCAGGGGTAGCAATCAGCCCCAGCATTTT.